This T cell receptor beta chain was recovered during a study of blood T cell repertoires in COVID-19. Libraries were prepared by immunoSEQ multiplex PCR; TCRdb keeps only in-frame clonotypes and omits some of them. The data contain roughly 160,000 clones, approximately 84% of them singletons. With 4 bases clipped from V and 2 bases from J, the junction kept 3 bases outside the gene matches. The CDR3 is made up of 14 amino acids. Looked up from germline, CDR1 is LNHDA and CDR2 is SQIVND (reference sequence). The chain carries TRBV19 and TRBJ2-3; 7 nucleotides line up with TRBD2. Material: peripheral blood. This clonotype originated in a young man with active or convalescent COVID-19. As DNA, the CDR3 is TGTGCCAGTAGTACCCTAGCGGTCACAGATACGCAGTATTTT. Translated, it gives CASSTLAVTDTQYF.